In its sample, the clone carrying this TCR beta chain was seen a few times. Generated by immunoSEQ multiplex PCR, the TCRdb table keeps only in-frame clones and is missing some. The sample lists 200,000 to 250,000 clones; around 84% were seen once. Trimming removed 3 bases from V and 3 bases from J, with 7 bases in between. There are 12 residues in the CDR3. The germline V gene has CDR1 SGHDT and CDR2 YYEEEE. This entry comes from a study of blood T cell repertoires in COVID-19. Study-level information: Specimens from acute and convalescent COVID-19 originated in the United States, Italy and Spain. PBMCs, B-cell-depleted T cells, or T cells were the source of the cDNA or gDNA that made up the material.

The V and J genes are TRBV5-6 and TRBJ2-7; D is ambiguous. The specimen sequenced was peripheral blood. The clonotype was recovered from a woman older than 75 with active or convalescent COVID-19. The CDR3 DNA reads TGTGCCAGCAGCTGGGCTGACTACGAGCAGTACTTC. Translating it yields CASSWADYEQYF.